A selection of T cell receptor beta chains follows, all from one sample in a study of identical twins. TCRdb re-called the 5' RACE reads through MiXCR, storing one row per CDR3 protein. Here the sample spans hundreds of thousands of distinct CDR3 sequences, approximately 24% being singletons. The same data also contributed to another study, on T cells expressing NK-cell markers.

The sequencing input was CD4+ T cells sorted from blood. These receptors all stem from a woman between 18 and 29 years old in good health. CDR3s leave out the opening cysteine and the closing phenylalanine or tryptophan.

TRBV7-2	TRBJ2-4	ASSQRESNIQY
TRBV18	TRBJ2-7	ASSLAVSSYEQY
TRBV5-1	TRBJ2-5	ASSSQETQY
TRBV7-6	TRBJ2-3	ASSALPGTGQDTQY
TRBV5-8	TRBJ2-7	ASSAPIAGGIYEQY
TRBV29-1	TRBJ2-3	SVKRTGRYTDTQY
TRBV10-3	TRBJ2-5	AISQRGAGLY
TRBV4-3	TRBJ1-3	ASSQETVSGNTIY
TRBV19	TRBJ2-1	ASSIGRGLAGEAEQF
TRBV4-3	TRBJ1-1	ASARTVNTEAF
TRBV4-2	TRBJ2-5	ASSQGQASGGANTQY
TRBV10-3	TRBJ2-7	AISGTSVTTYEQY
TRBV2	TRBJ2-2	ASSERRGGWTGELF
TRBV24-1	TRBJ2-5	ATSASTGQGLETQY
TRBV15	TRBJ2-3	ATSRDPPDTQY
TRBV7-9	TRBJ2-5	ASSLKGGQKMETQY
TRBV15	TRBJ2-2	ATSREGERTGELF
TRBV7-9	TRBJ1-5	ASSLSVGPQH
TRBV15	TRBJ2-5	ATSPRTEETQY
TRBV7-2	TRBJ1-1	ASSRNRGGTEAF
TRBV27	TRBJ2-1	ASSFDWRQDGEQF
TRBV20-1	TRBJ2-1	SARDRTSGMYNEQF
TRBV14	TRBJ1-1	ASSQVLGNTEAF
TRBV11-3	TRBJ2-1	ASSTSRVGNEQF
TRBV4-3	TRBJ2-7	ASSSDLAYEQY
TRBV20-1	TRBJ2-7	SARDSGGHEQY
TRBV9	TRBJ2-7	ASSVGLADYSYEQY
TRBV20-1	TRBJ1-6	SAIVIMTGSNSPLH
TRBV4-3	TRBJ2-5	ASSQGASEWYQETQY
TRBV10-3	TRBJ2-5	AIGGSQETQY
TRBV29-1	TRBJ2-7	SSRGQGAHEQY
TRBV5-1	TRBJ1-4	ASSLVTEDEKLF
TRBV3-1	TRBJ2-1	ASSQAGQGI
TRBV12-3/TRBV12-4	TRBJ2-7	ASRLGTGSSYEQY
TRBV12-3/TRBV12-4	TRBJ2-5	ASSLLDTQETQY
TRBV6-5	TRBJ2-7	ASSYGGSTYEQY
TRBV5-1	TRBJ1-1	ASSREWPNTEAF
TRBV7-9	TRBJ1-4	ASSLEGSGPF
TRBV20-1	TRBJ1-2	SASVGSNYGYT
TRBV6-2/TRBV6-3	TRBJ2-1	ATQREPYNEQF
TRBV20-1	TRBJ2-1	SAREEASGVYNEQF
TRBV6-1	TRBJ2-1	ASRDLSLINEQF
TRBV12-3/TRBV12-4	TRBJ1-1	ASSFRRGTNTEAF
TRBV6-5	TRBJ2-6	ASSYSKSSGANVLT
TRBV6-2/TRBV6-3	TRBJ2-1	ASNEAGGPWEQF
TRBV7-2	TRBJ2-4	ASSPRGGRVDIQY
TRBV11-3	TRBJ2-1	ASSRGLAGDEQF
TRBV4-3	TRBJ2-1	ASSSDLSSYNEQF
TRBV20-1	TRBJ1-2	SAHMGGKNGYT
TRBV14	TRBJ2-1	ASSQSDRYNEQF
TRBV11-2	TRBJ2-7	ASSPRLGQGSHEQY
TRBV12-3/TRBV12-4	TRBJ1-1	ASSGQENTEAF
TRBV9	TRBJ2-1	ASSPEGVQESNEQF